The 9 T cell receptor beta chains below were found in one sample sequenced in a study of OX40 agonist ivuxolimab in advanced cancers. The library was prepared using the immunoSEQ multiplex PCR assay. TCRdb re-hosts the immuneACCESS table, in-frame sequences only. Its copies lack some clones; in the studies checked, an unresolved V gene accounts for under half of them, and the cause for the rest is not known. The sample table records 100,000 to 150,000 clones; just over 90% of these occur just once. The ten largest clones add up to approximately 0.99% of the sample. The specimen comprised CD4+ or CD8+ T cells sorted from blood, sampled in a trial of the OX40 agonist ivuxolimab. Source of these receptors: an adult with an advanced solid tumor such as melanoma, head and neck, liver or kidney cancer.

V usage is TRBV15 and J usage is TRBJ1-3; tentative D call: TRBD1 (5 bases). Germline V gene lookup returns CDR1 LNHNV and CDR2 YYDKDF (reference sequence). The CDR3 loop spans 14 amino acids. V was shortened by 9 bases and J by 0 bases, with 12 bases between the two germline ends. CDR3 protein: CATRGMNSGNTIYF. The CDR3 nucleotides are TGTGCCACGAGGGGCATGAACTCTGGAAACACCATATATTTT.

This chain uses TRBV6-6 with TRBJ1-3; D is perhaps TRBD1 (5 bases). Per germline, CDR1 MNHNY and CDR2 SVGAGI (reference sequence). The CDR3 contains 14 residues. Trimming removed 5 bases at V and 0 bases at J, with 8 bases between. The CDR3 loop is CASSGTLSGNTIYF. DNA for the CDR3: TGTGCCAGCAGTGGGACCCTCTCTGGAAACACCATATATTTT.

The chain is built from TRBV27 and TRBJ2-7; unclear D gene. Germline V gene lookup returns CDR1 MNHEY and CDR2 SMNVEV (reference sequence). V lost 3 bases, J lost 2 bases, and 17 bases lay in between. This CDR3 has 16 residues. CDR3: CASSLKRVPHAYEQYF. The CDR3 DNA reads TGTGCCAGCAGTTTGAAAAGGGTCCCCCACGCCTACGAGCAGTACTTC.

The rearrangement uses TRBV6-5 and TRBJ2-7; perhaps D is TRBD1 or TRBD2 (5 bases each). Germline-derived CDR1 and CDR2 are MNHEY and SVGAGI. This CDR3 has 15 residues. The germline V and J ends were trimmed by 6 bases and 7 bases, with 22 bases remaining between them. DNA of the CDR3: TGTGCCAGCAGCCCGAGGCTCGCAACATGGGGGGAGCAGTACTTC. Translating gives CASSPRLATWGEQYF.

The rearrangement uses TRBV5-6 and TRBJ2-1; D gene ambiguous. V was clipped by 1 base and J by 3 bases, with 14 bases between them. Germline V gene sequence: CDR1 SGHDT, CDR2 YYEEEE. This CDR3 comprises 16 residues. This CDR3 reads CASSLSQVLGYNEQFF. CDR3 coding DNA: TGTGCCAGCAGCTTGTCCCAGGTACTGGGCTACAATGAGCAGTTCTTC.

CDR3 nucleotide sequence: TGTGCCAGCAGCGCGAGGGGGGCTTCTAACACCGGGGAGCTGTTTTTT. Amino acids: CASSARGASNTGELFF. The chain has TRBV9 and TRBJ2-2, with D possibly being TRBD1 or TRBD2 (6 bases each). Trimming shortened V by 3 bases and J by 2 bases, and 14 bases separated the two germline ends. Germline lookup yields CDR1 SGDLS and CDR2 YYNGEE. The CDR3 spans 16 residues.

CDR3 DNA: TGTGCCAGCAACTACGTGGCTAGGGAGTACTTC. It codes for CASNYVAREYF. The chain has TRBV6-6 and TRBJ2-5; D is uncertain. The CDR3 runs to 11 residues. The germline V and J ends were trimmed by 7 bases and 12 bases, with 15 bases remaining between them. Looked up from germline, CDR1 is MNHNY and CDR2 is SVGAGI (reference sequence).

This rearrangement joins TRBV19 to TRBJ1-4, with D possibly being TRBD1 (5 bases). Between the trimmed V and J ends, which lost 2 bases and 4 bases, there was a span of 11 bases. The length of the CDR3 is 15 residues. Looked up from germline, CDR1 is LNHDA and CDR2 is SQIVND (reference sequence). CDR3 protein: CASSIRRGLNEKLFF. In nucleotides, the CDR3 is TGTGCCAGTAGTATACGGAGGGGACTTAATGAAAAACTGTTTTTT.

The chain carries TRBV27 and TRBJ2-7, with TRBD1 as a possible D gene (6 bases). Germline-derived CDR1 and CDR2 are MNHEY and SMNVEV (reference sequence). V was shortened by 4 bases and J by 11 bases, with 15 bases between the two germline ends. The CDR3 has 12 amino acids. CDR3 bases: TGTGCCAGCAGTTACGGCAGGGGTGTGGAGTACTTC. Amino acid sequence: CASSYGRGVEYF.